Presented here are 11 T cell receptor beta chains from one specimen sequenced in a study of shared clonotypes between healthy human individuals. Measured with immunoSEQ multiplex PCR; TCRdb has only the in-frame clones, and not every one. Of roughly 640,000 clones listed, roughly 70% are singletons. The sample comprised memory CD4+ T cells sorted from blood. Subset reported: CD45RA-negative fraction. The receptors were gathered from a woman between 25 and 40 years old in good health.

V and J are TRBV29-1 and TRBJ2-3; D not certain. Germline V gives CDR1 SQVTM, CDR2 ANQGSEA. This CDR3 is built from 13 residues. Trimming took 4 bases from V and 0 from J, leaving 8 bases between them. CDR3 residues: CSVGGQSTDTQYF. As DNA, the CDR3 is TGCAGCGTTGGAGGTCAAAGCACAGATACGCAGTATTTT.

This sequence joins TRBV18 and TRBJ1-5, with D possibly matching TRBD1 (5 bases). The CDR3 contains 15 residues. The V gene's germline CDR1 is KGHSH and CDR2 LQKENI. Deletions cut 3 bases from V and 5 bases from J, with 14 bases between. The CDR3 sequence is CASSPSLGGDQPQHF. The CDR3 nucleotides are TGTGCCAGCTCACCGTCACTCGGGGGAGATCAGCCCCAGCATTTT.

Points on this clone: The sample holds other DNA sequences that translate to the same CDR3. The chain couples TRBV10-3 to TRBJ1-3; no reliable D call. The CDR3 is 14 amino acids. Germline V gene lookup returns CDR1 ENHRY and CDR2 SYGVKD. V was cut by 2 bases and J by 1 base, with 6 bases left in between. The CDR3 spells CAISERESGNTIYF. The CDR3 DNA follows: TGTGCCATCAGTGAGAGGGAATCTGGAAACACCATATATTTT.

This CDR3 is CAWSVNGVVGLGEKLFF. DNA of the CDR3: TGTGCCTGGAGTGTAAATGGTGTCGTGGGGTTAGGTGAAAAACTGTTTTTT. The V gene is TRBV30, the J gene TRBJ1-4; no reliable D call. CDR3 size: 17 residues. V dropped 0 bases and J dropped 7 bases, with 21 bases sitting between them. Germline V CDR1 and CDR2: GTSNPN, SVGIG (reference sequence).

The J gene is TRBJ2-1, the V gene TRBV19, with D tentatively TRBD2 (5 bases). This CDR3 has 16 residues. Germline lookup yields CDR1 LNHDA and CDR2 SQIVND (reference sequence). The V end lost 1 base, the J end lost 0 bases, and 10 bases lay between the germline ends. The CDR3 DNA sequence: TGTGCCAGTAGTATAGGCACGGGAAACTCCTACAATGAGCAGTTCTTC. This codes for CASSIGTGNSYNEQFF.

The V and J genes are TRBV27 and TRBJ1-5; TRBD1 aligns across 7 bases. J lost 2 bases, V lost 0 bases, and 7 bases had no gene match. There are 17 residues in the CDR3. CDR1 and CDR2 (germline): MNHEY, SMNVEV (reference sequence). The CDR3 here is CASSLSPTGAGNQPQHF. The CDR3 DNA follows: TGTGCCAGCAGTTTATCGCCAACAGGGGCTGGCAATCAGCCCCAGCATTTT.

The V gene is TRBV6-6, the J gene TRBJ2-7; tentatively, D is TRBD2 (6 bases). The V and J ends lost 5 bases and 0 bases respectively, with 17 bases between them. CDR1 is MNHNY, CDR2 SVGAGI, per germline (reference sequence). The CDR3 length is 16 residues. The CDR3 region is CASSPRGTFVSYEQYF. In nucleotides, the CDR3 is TGTGCCAGCAGTCCCCGGGGGACTTTTGTCTCCTACGAGCAGTACTTC.

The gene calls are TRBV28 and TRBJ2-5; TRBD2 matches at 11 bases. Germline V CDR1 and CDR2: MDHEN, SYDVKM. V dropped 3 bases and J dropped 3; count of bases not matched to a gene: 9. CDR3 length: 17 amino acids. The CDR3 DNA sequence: TGTGCCAGCAGTTTTTCTCTAGCGGGAGGTGTCAAAGAGACCCAGTACTTC. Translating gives CASSFSLAGGVKETQYF.

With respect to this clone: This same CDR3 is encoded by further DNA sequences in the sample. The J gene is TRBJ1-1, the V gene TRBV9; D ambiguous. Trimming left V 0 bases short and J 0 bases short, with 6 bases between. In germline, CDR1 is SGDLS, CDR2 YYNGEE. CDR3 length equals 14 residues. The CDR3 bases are TGTGCCAGCAGCGTAGGGTTGATGAACACTGAAGCTTTCTTT. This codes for CASSVGLMNTEAFF.

In DNA form, the CDR3 reads TGTGCCAGCAGATTGACTAGCGGGAGAGGCGGGGAGCTGTTTTTT. It yields the protein CASRLTSGRGGELFF. This rearrangement joins TRBV5-4 to TRBJ2-2; TRBD2 aligns across 12 bases. Trimming cost V 5 bases and J 7 bases; bases outside gene matches: 6. CDR1 and CDR2 (germline): SGHNT, YYREEE (reference sequence). CDR3 length: 15 residues.

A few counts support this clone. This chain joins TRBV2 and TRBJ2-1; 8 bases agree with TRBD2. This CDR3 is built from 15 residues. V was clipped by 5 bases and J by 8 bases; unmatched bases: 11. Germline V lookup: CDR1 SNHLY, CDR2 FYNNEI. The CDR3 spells CASSRASGSWDEQFF. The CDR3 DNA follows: TGTGCCAGCAGTCGAGCGAGCGGGAGTTGGGATGAGCAGTTCTTC.